The clone carrying this TCR beta chain has more than one count but fewer than ten. Its antigen is not known. The data belong to a study of T-cell memory formation after mild COVID-19. Overall study: Clusters of TCRs were largely donor specific.

TCRdb called the 5' RACE reads again in MiXCR, with one record for every CDR3 protein. The data show 450,000 to 700,000 distinct CDR3 sequences, about a sixth seen once. The CDR3 contains 14 residues. From germline, CDR1 is ENHRY and CDR2 SYGVKD. J lost 4 bases, V lost 6 bases, and 6 bases had no gene match. Notes on the study in general: Clones that contracted from day 15 to 85 had balanced CD4/CD8; later expanders were CD4+ biased. Mainly in CM and EM were contracting CD4+ clones; CD8+ were in EMRA.

This chain uses TRBV10-3 with TRBJ1-1, with 9 bases that match TRBD1. What was sequenced was PBMCs or a T cell subset sorted from them (not recorded which). The receptor's source is an adult woman who had mild COVID-19 (a few samples of this study predate the infection). Cell type and time point are not known. The CDR3 DNA reads as TGTGCCATCAGCTACGGACAGGGGAGCACTGAAGCTTTCTTT. It translates to CAISYGQGSTEAFF.